The 26 T cell receptor beta chains below come from one sample, sequenced in a study of PD-1 blockade in classical Hodgkin lymphoma. Repertoires were generated with immunoSEQ multiplex PCR, while TCRdb's copy carries only in-frame clones and drops some. The table has fewer than 25,000 clones, around nine tenths seen once. Time point described: newly diagnosed, previously untreated cHL patient sample. The authors purified CD4+ T cells from thawed PBMCs by magnetic negative selection. Input material: CD4+ T cells from blood. The receptors derive from a human donor with classical Hodgkin lymphoma.

In nucleotides, the CDR3 is TGTGCCAGTAGTATCCGGACCCAACAGCCGTTCTTC. Translating gives CASSIRTQQPFF. V usage is TRBV19 and J usage is TRBJ2-1; D unresolved. CDR1 LNHDA and CDR2 SQIVND come from the germline V gene (reference sequence). The CDR3 sequence is 12 residues long. V dropped 3 bases and J dropped 15 bases, with 15 bases sitting between them.

This clone was counted a few times. The chain is built from TRBV5-1 and TRBJ2-5; 7 positions match TRBD2. CDR3 length: 14 residues. Germline V CDR1 and CDR2: SGHRS, YFSETQ. Trimming cost V 4 bases and J 2 bases; bases outside gene matches: 5. This CDR3 is CASSAGDGQETQYF. The CDR3 DNA is TGCGCCAGCAGCGCGGGGGACGGTCAAGAGACCCAGTACTTC.

The chain links TRBV19 to TRBJ2-7; perhaps D is TRBD1 or TRBD2 (5 bases each). V lost 5 bases, J lost 0 bases, and 11 bases lay in between. The CDR3 is 14 amino acids. From germline, CDR1 is LNHDA and CDR2 SQIVND (reference sequence). CDR3 sequence reads: CASSRSGTSYEQYF. The CDR3 coding sequence is TGTGCCAGTAGTCGCTCCGGGACCTCCTACGAGCAGTACTTC.

This clone has just one count. The J gene is TRBJ2-6, the V gene TRBV4-3, with 8 bases identical to TRBD1. The ends lost 4 bases at V and 2 bases at J; junction bases unmatched: 13. CDR1 and CDR2 from the germline V gene are LGHNA and YSLEER. This CDR3 contains 19 residues. The CDR3 sequence is CASSRNSGGFDPGANVLTF. For the CDR3, the DNA is TGCGCCAGCAGCCGTAACTCAGGGGGCTTCGACCCTGGGGCCAACGTCCTGACTTTC.

This clone was observed a single time. The V gene is TRBV5-5, the J gene TRBJ2-3, with TRBD1 identical over 8 bases. V was clipped by 4 bases and J by 2 bases; unmatched bases: 21. The V gene's germline CDR1 is SGHKS and CDR2 YYEKEE (reference sequence). The length of the CDR3 is 20 residues. CDR3 region: CASSLKLRDRGRQDTDTQYF. CDR3 coding DNA: TGTGCCAGCAGCCTAAAACTCCGTGACAGGGGAAGGCAAGACACAGATACGCAGTATTTT.

The CDR3 DNA is TGTGCCAGCAGTTTATGGTGGCGGGAGAACACTGAAGCTTTCTTT. Its protein is CASSLWWRENTEAFF. This chain uses TRBV28 with TRBJ1-1; D is unresolved. V lost 0 bases, J lost 1 base, and 9 bases lay in between. Germline CDR1 reads MDHEN; CDR2 reads SYDVKM. This CDR3 contains 15 residues.

The V and J genes are TRBV5-1 and TRBJ2-7, with 10 bases lining up with TRBD1. V was pared by 4 bases and J by 6 bases, with 13 bases of the junction left unmatched. This CDR3 region has 16 residues. Germline CDR1 is SGHRS and CDR2 is YFSETQ. CDR3 amino acids: CASSQLGQGMGGEQYF. In DNA form, the CDR3 reads TGCGCCAGCAGCCAACTGGGACAGGGGATGGGAGGCGAGCAGTACTTC.

The chain has TRBV1 and TRBJ2-1; the table's D call TRBD2 went unverified against the DNA. TRBV1 is recorded as a pseudogene. This CDR3 spans 14 amino acids. CDR3 loop: CTSSPGGEFDEQFF. CDR3 nucleotide sequence: TGCACCAGCAGCCCGGGAGGAGAGTTTGATGAGCAGTTCTTC.

The sample holds one count of this clone. The chain couples TRBV21-1 to TRBJ2-5; the tabulated D call, TRBD1, remains unverified against the DNA. TRBV21-1 is classified as a pseudogene. This CDR3 contains 14 residues. The CDR3 DNA is TGTGCCAGCAGCAAAGAGTCCCGCCCAGGGGACCAGTACTTC. Translation gives CASSKESRPGDQYF.

The V call is TRBV5-1, the J call TRBJ1-1, with D perhaps matching TRBD1 (5 bases). Trimming shortened V by 4 bases and J by 0 bases, and 13 bases separated the two germline ends. Germline V gene data show CDR1 as SGHRS and CDR2 as YFSETQ. The length of the CDR3 is 15 residues. DNA for the CDR3: TGCGCCAGCAGCATCGGGGACGCCATGAACACTGAAGCTTTCTTT. Protein: CASSIGDAMNTEAFF.

This chain's CDR3 is CASSARAGGNYTF. The CDR3 nucleotides are TGTGCCAGCAGCGCTCGCGCGGGGGGGAACTACACCTTC. The chain links TRBV9 to TRBJ1-2, with D possibly matching TRBD1 (5 bases). The CDR3 runs to 13 residues. The ends were cut back, 3 bases at V and 10 bases at J, with 16 bases in the middle. The germline gives CDR1 SGDLS, CDR2 YYNGEE.

V and J are TRBV25-1 and TRBJ2-7, with TRBD1 matching over 8 bases. The CDR3 is 15 amino acids. The J segment lost 1 base and the V segment lost 1 base, leaving 3 bases of the junction unmatched. The germline V gene has CDR1 MGHDK and CDR2 SYGVNS. This CDR3 reads CASSELTGVSYEQYF. DNA for the CDR3: TGTGCCAGCAGTGAATTGACAGGGGTTTCCTACGAGCAGTACTTC.

The rearrangement links TRBV5-1 to TRBJ2-3, with 15 bases identical to TRBD2. J lost 5 bases, V lost 3 bases, and 4 bases had no gene match. CDR1 and CDR2 (germline): SGHRS, YFSETQ. This CDR3 is built from 16 residues. CDR3 in DNA: TGCGCCAGCAGCTACGGACTAGCGGGAGGGGTAGATACGCAGTATTTT. Amino acids: CASSYGLAGGVDTQYF.

This clone was found a few times. The CDR3 nucleotides are TGTGCCAGCAGTGAATCGACAGGCTCGCTGGGAGCTTTCTTT. Its translation is CASSESTGSLGAFF. The V gene is TRBV2, the J gene TRBJ1-1; the D gene is possibly TRBD1 (6 bases). Trimming took off 2 bases at V and 10 bases at J, with 17 bases between the two ends. Germline V gene lookup returns CDR1 SNHLY and CDR2 FYNNEI. The CDR3 totals 14 residues.

The rearrangement joins TRBV10-3 to TRBJ1-5, with a weak D call TRBD1 (6 bases). V lost 5 bases, J lost 3 bases, and 11 bases lay in between. The CDR3 is 14 amino acids. Germline CDR1 and CDR2: ENHRY and SYGVKD. CDR3 nucleotides: TGTGCCATCAGTCCACAGGGCAACAATCAGCCCCAGCATTTT. Translating it yields CAISPQGNNQPQHF.

The chain joins TRBV5-1 to TRBJ2-7, with no clear D. The CDR3 is 14 amino acids. V lost 4 bases, J lost 3 bases, and 14 bases lay in between. Germline values: CDR1 SGHRS, CDR2 YFSETQ. Written as DNA, the CDR3 is TGCGCCAGCAGCCCAACCTGGGCTAACTACGAGCAGTACTTC. This translates into CASSPTWANYEQYF. The full variable domain, in which reference TRBV5-1 and TRBJ2-7 provide the parts outside the CDR3, is KAGVTQTPRYLIKTRGQQVTLSCSPISGHRSVSWYQQTPGQGLQFLFEYFSETQRNKGNFPGRFSGRQFSNSRSEMNVSTLELGDSALYLCASSPTWANYEQYFGPGTRLTVT.

This clone was detected only once. The V and J genes are TRBV11-2 and TRBJ2-2; 7 bases map to TRBD2. V lost 4 bases to trimming and J lost 6 bases; unmatched junction nucleotides: 11. From germline, CDR1 is SGHAT and CDR2 FQNNGV. The CDR3 has 16 residues. CDR3 loop: CASSSHAREGPGELFF. The CDR3 DNA follows: TGTGCCAGCAGCTCACACGCCAGGGAGGGCCCCGGGGAGCTGTTTTTT.

This clone appeared a few times. At one end, the junction sequence differs from germline, possibly due to a read error. The chain combines TRBV5-1 with TRBJ1-1; tentative D call: TRBD1 (5 bases). CDR3 length: 13 amino acids. Germline lookup yields CDR1 SGHRS and CDR2 YFSETQ. CDR3: CASSWDWGTEAFF. As DNA, the CDR3 is TGCGCCAGTAGCTGGGACTGGGGCACTGAAGCTTTCTTT. Variable domain in full (rest from reference TRBV5-1 and TRBJ1-1): KAGVTQTPRYLIKTRGQQVTLSCSPISGHRSVSWYQQTPGQGLQFLFEYFSETQRNKGNFPGRFSGRQFSNSRSEMNVSTLELGDSALYLCASSWDWGTEAFFGQGTRLTVV.

The V and J genes are TRBV5-5 and TRBJ2-3; D is unclear. The germline V gene has CDR1 SGHKS and CDR2 YYEKEE (reference sequence). With 1 base removed from V and 2 bases from J, the gap between germline ends came to 14 bases. CDR3 length: 16 amino acids. This CDR3 reads CASSLMAPFSTDTQYF. CDR3 bases: TGTGCCAGCAGCTTGATGGCTCCCTTCTCCACAGATACGCAGTATTTT.

The genes are TRBV9 and TRBJ1-4; 7 bases match TRBD1. The V and J ends lost 1 base and 7 bases, in that order; junction bases with no gene match: 4. The CDR3 contains 14 residues. Germline V gene sequence: CDR1 SGDLS, CDR2 YYNGEE. The DNA for the CDR3 is TGTGCCAGCAGCGTAACAGGGGTGGCTGAAAAACTGTTTTTT. It specifies CASSVTGVAEKLFF. The full variable domain, with the rest looked up from reference TRBV9 and TRBJ1-4, is DSGVTQTPKHLITATGQRVTLRCSPRSGDLSVYWYQQSLDQGLQFLIQYYNGEERAKGNILERFSAQQFPDLHSELNLSSLELGDSALYFCASSVTGVAEKLFFGSGTQLSVL.

The rearrangement uses TRBV14 and TRBJ1-5, with D tentatively TRBD1 (6 bases). From germline, CDR1 is SGHDN and CDR2 FVKESK. Trimming pared 3 bases from V and 4 bases from J, leaving 19 bases between. This CDR3 has 17 residues. CDR3 sequence reads: CASSHRRTVATNQPQHF. CDR3 bases: TGTGCCAGCAGCCACCGAAGGACAGTAGCTACTAATCAGCCCCAGCATTTT.

This clone occurred once. The genes are TRBV19 and TRBJ1-5, with a weak D call TRBD1 (5 bases). Germline CDR1 and CDR2: LNHDA and SQIVND (reference sequence). Between the trimmed V and J ends, which lost 2 bases and 0 bases, there was a span of 11 bases. This CDR3 spans 16 amino acids. DNA for the CDR3: TGTGCCAGTAGTATAACCAGGACATTTAGCAATCAGCCCCAGCATTTT. It yields the protein CASSITRTFSNQPQHF.

This rearrangement joins TRBV5-4 to TRBJ1-2; no reliable D call. Germline CDR1 is SGHNT and CDR2 is YYREEE (reference sequence). V was trimmed by 0 bases and J by 7 bases, leaving 13 bases between them. This CDR3 region has 14 residues. The CDR3 region has the DNA TGTGCCAGCAGCTTGGCTAGGACTCCGACTGGCTACACCTTC. Its protein is CASSLARTPTGYTF. Full variable domain (outside the CDR3, taken from reference TRBV5-4 and TRBJ1-2): ETGVTQSPTHLIKTRGQQVTLRCSSQSGHNTVSWYQQALGQGPQFIFQYYREEENGRGNFPPRFSGLQFPNYSSELNVNALELDDSALYLCASSLARTPTGYTFGSGTRLTVV.

This chain joins TRBV6-5 and TRBJ1-6, with D maybe TRBD1 (5 bases). The length of the CDR3 is 13 residues. CDR1 is MNHEY, CDR2 SVGAGI, per germline. Trimming pared 6 bases from V and 7 bases from J, leaving 10 bases between. The CDR3 coding sequence is TGTGCCAGCAGGGGACGGGGAAATTCACCCCTCCACTTT. Translating gives CASRGRGNSPLHF.

Written as DNA, the CDR3 is TGTGCCAGCAGCACCCCCCGAGGGCTAGCGGGGGAAGAGACCCAGTACTTC. Translating gives CASSTPRGLAGEETQYF. The chain carries TRBV7-2 and TRBJ2-5; 10 nucleotides agree with TRBD2. The CDR3 runs to 17 residues. Germline-derived CDR1 and CDR2 are SGHTA and FQGNSA. The J segment lost 3 bases and the V segment lost 5 bases, leaving 12 bases of the junction unmatched.

The sample holds a few counts of this clone. This CDR3 reads CASSVLLDGAPFF. CDR3 sequence (DNA): TGTGCCAGCAGCGTACTTCTGGACGGGGCACCGTTCTTC. The chain couples TRBV9 to TRBJ2-1; D tentatively reads TRBD1 or TRBD2 (5 bases each). This CDR3 contains 13 residues. V was trimmed by 1 base and J by 15 bases, leaving 17 bases between them. CDR1 is SGDLS and CDR2 is YYNGEE in the germline V gene.